This T cell receptor beta chain was sequenced during a study of beta chain features in type 1 diabetes. Expressed TCRB transcripts were sequenced because the isolated RNA had all been reverse transcribed beforehand. Produced via immunoSEQ multiplex PCR; TCRdb's table is partial and in-frame only. In the table there are 150,000 to 200,000 clones, roughly 60% of which are singletons. Study-wide points: PCR might show a preference for shorter templates, equally across patients and controls. All four CD4+ subsets of Type 1 diabetes patients contained TCRB CDR3s that were moderately but significantly shorter.

This clone appeared a few times. Its matching antigen is unknown. The CDR3 is 11 amino acids. The germline CDR1 and CDR2 sequences are SQVTM and ANQGSEA. Trimming cost V 5 bases and J 2 bases, with 6 bases left between them. The rearrangement uses TRBV29-1 and TRBJ1-2; D remains ambiguous. Sequencing was carried out using naive CD4+ T cells from blood. The receptor comes from a man aged 25 to 40 with type 1 diabetes. The CDR3 sequence is CSVSGNYGYTF. CDR3 DNA sequence: TGCAGCGTTAGCGGGAACTATGGCTACACCTTC.